Shown below are 21 T cell receptor beta chains from a single sample sequenced in a study of T cell responses to AZD1222 COVID-19 vaccine. Clones were sequenced by immunoSEQ multiplex PCR, and TCRdb holds only the in-frame ones, with some missing. The table has roughly 66,000 clones, roughly four fifths seen once. This specimen was peripheral blood, taken on day 0 of AZD1222 vaccination. These receptors were collected from an adult in good health.

The rearrangement joins TRBV29-1 to TRBJ2-1, with D perhaps given as TRBD1 or TRBD2 (5 bases each). CDR3 length: 13 residues. The ends were cut back, 2 bases at V and 7 bases at J, with 12 bases in the middle. The germline V gene has CDR1 SQVTM and CDR2 ANQGSEA. CDR3 nucleotide sequence: TGCAGCGTTGAACCTCAGGGCGGGAATGAGCAGTTCTTC. It yields the protein CSVEPQGGNEQFF.

The V call is TRBV19, the J call TRBJ1-3; D unresolved. The CDR3 is made up of 14 amino acids. V was trimmed by 5 bases and J by 1 base, leaving 9 bases between them. The germline V gene encodes CDR1 LNHDA and CDR2 SQIVND (reference sequence). The CDR3 coding sequence is TGTGCCAGTAGTTATCTAACTTCTGGAAACACCATATATTTT. The encoded protein is CASSYLTSGNTIYF.

The rearrangement joins TRBV6-5 to TRBJ2-3; TRBD1 agrees at 8 bases. After removal of 4 bases from V and 6 bases from J, the junction contained 6 bases not matched to a gene. The V gene's germline CDR1 is MNHEY and CDR2 SVGAGI. The CDR3 covers 14 residues. CDR3 nucleotide sequence: TGTGCCAGCAGTTCCTCAGGGGGCGTGGATACGCAGTATTTT. Translating it yields CASSSSGGVDTQYF.

The V call is TRBV7-9, the J call TRBJ1-1; maybe TRBD1 (6 bases). CDR1 and CDR2 (germline): SEHNR, FQNEAQ (reference sequence). The CDR3 length is 14 residues. Trimming removed 0 bases at V and 7 bases at J, with 12 bases between. For the CDR3, the DNA is TGTGCCAGCAGCTTAGCGCTCGGGACAAGTGAAGCTTTCTTT. It yields the protein CASSLALGTSEAFF. Full variable domain (outside the CDR3, taken from reference TRBV7-9 and TRBJ1-1): DTGVSQNPRHKITKRGQNVTFRCDPISEHNRLYWYRQTLGQGPEFLTYFQNEAQLEKSRLLSDRFSAERPKGSFSTLEIQRTEQGDSAMYLCASSLALGTSEAFFGQGTRLTVV.

This clone was counted a single time. The chain has TRBV25-1 and TRBJ2-5, with D possibly TRBD2 on 6 matching bases. With 1 base removed from V and 4 bases from J, the gap between germline ends came to 13 bases. This CDR3 is 15 amino acids long. The germline V gene has CDR1 MGHDK and CDR2 SYGVNS. Here the CDR3 DNA reads TGTGCCAGCAGTGAATTTCGGGGGAGAGGAGAGACCCAGTACTTC. Its translation: CASSEFRGRGETQYF. The variable domain in full, with the rest retrieved from reference TRBV25-1 and TRBJ2-5, is EADIYQTPRYLVIGTGKKITLECSQTMGHDKMYWYQQDPGMELHLIHYSYGVNSTEKGDLSSESTVSRIRTEHFPLTLESARPSHTSQYLCASSEFRGRGETQYFGPGTRLLVL.

The J gene is TRBJ1-2, the V gene TRBV2; 7 nucleotides line up with TRBD1. The CDR3 has 14 residues. With 5 bases clipped from V and 5 bases from J, the junction kept 8 bases outside the gene matches. Germline CDR1 reads SNHLY; CDR2 reads FYNNEI. For the CDR3, the DNA is TGTGCCAGCAGTCATAGGACAGGACATTATGGCTACACCTTC. Translated: CASSHRTGHYGYTF. Complete variable domain (other parts from reference TRBV2 and TRBJ1-2): EPEVTQTPSHQVTQMGQEVILRCVPISNHLYFYWYRQILGQKVEFLVSFYNNEISEKSEIFDDQFSVERPDGSNFTLKIRSTKLEDSAMYFCASSHRTGHYGYTFGSGTRLTVV.

This clone was recorded only once. The gene calls are TRBV11-1 and TRBJ1-2; the match to TRBD1 covers 12 bases. CDR1 SGHAT and CDR2 FQDESV come from the germline V gene (reference sequence). V lost 5 bases to trimming and J lost 4 bases; unmatched junction nucleotides: 2. The CDR3 contains 14 residues. CDR3 coding DNA: TGTGCCAGCAGCCCGGGACAGGGGGCCTATGGCTACACCTTC. This codes for CASSPGQGAYGYTF.

The CDR3 spells CASSPETGFTGELFF. CDR3 bases: TGTGCCAGCAGCCCCGAGACAGGGTTCACCGGGGAGCTGTTTTTT. The chain links TRBV6-5 to TRBJ2-2; TRBD1 matches 7 bases. Germline lookup yields CDR1 MNHEY and CDR2 SVGAGI. This CDR3 has 15 residues. V was clipped by 6 bases and J by 4 bases; unmatched bases: 8.

The chain has TRBV5-4 and TRBJ1-5; TRBD1 might be the D (5 bases). The CDR3 is 16 residues long. V lost 1 base and J 4 bases, leaving 15 bases between the germline ends. The germline CDR1 and CDR2 sequences are SGHNT and YYREEE (reference sequence). This chain's CDR3 is CASSLFQGSGNQPQHF. CDR3 nucleotides: TGTGCCAGCAGCTTGTTCCAGGGATCTGGAAATCAGCCCCAGCATTTT.

The chain recombines TRBV15 with TRBJ2-5; D possibly corresponds to TRBD2 (5 bases). Germline loops: CDR1 LNHNV, CDR2 YYDKDF (reference sequence). This CDR3 region has 16 residues. Trimming cost V 3 bases and J 2 bases, with 16 bases left between them. The CDR3 sequence: CATSSGVGREQETQYF. The CDR3 nucleotides read TGTGCCACCAGCAGCGGGGTAGGACGGGAACAAGAGACCCAGTACTTC.

This chain joins TRBV20-1 and TRBJ1-1; no firm D call. This CDR3 is built from 15 residues. Trimming pared 3 bases from V and 0 bases from J, leaving 14 bases between. In germline, CDR1 is DFQATT, CDR2 SNEGSKA (reference sequence). The DNA for the CDR3 is TGCAGTGCTAGTTACGGAGGCGGTCTGAACACTGAAGCTTTCTTT. This gives the protein CSASYGGGLNTEAFF.

The rearrangement links TRBV11-3 to TRBJ2-5, with a possible D match to TRBD2 (6 bases). Trimming stripped 5 bases from V and 2 bases from J, with 18 bases between. Germline V gives CDR1 SGHNT, CDR2 YENEEA. This CDR3 has 16 amino acids. The CDR3 here is CASSTPRDGGQETQYF. The CDR3 bases are TGTGCCAGCAGCACCCCCCGGGACGGGGGTCAAGAGACCCAGTACTTC.

The sample holds a few counts of this clone. The gene calls are TRBV6-5 and TRBJ2-3; possibly TRBD2 for D (5 bases). The germline V and J ends were trimmed by 0 bases and 2 bases, with 12 bases remaining between them. Germline V gives CDR1 MNHEY, CDR2 SVGAGI. The CDR3 is made up of 16 amino acids. CDR3 DNA: TGTGCCAGCAGTTACTCGAGCGGCTTGAACACAGATACGCAGTATTTT. This sequence encodes CASSYSSGLNTDTQYF.

This clone was seen a handful of times. The rearrangement joins TRBV3-1 (or the pseudogene TRBV3-2) to TRBJ1-2; D possibly corresponds to TRBD1 (5 bases). Per germline, CDR1 LGHDT and CDR2 YNNKEL (reference sequence). V lost 4 bases to trimming and J lost 6 bases, with 15 bases between them. The CDR3 extends over 14 amino acids. The CDR3 nucleotides are TGTGCCAGCAGCCCCCGGACAAACCAAGATGGCTACACCTTC. Amino acid sequence: CASSPRTNQDGYTF.

This chain connects TRBV5-1 to TRBJ2-5; maybe TRBD2 (6 bases). The germline V gene has CDR1 SGHRS and CDR2 YFSETQ. The CDR3 extends over 18 amino acids. V lost 0 bases and J 4 bases, leaving 22 bases between the germline ends. The CDR3 here is CASSLVLGGVNKGETQYF. CDR3 sequence (DNA): TGCGCCAGCAGCTTGGTATTAGGAGGGGTAAACAAAGGAGAGACCCAGTACTTC.

The gene calls are TRBV11-2 and TRBJ2-3, with unresolved D. The CDR3 extends over 13 amino acids. The germline gives CDR1 SGHAT, CDR2 FQNNGV. V was shortened by 3 bases and J by 7 bases, with 11 bases between the two germline ends. The CDR3, as DNA: TGTGCCAGCAGCTTGGCCCTGGGGTATACGCAGTATTTT. Translation: CASSLALGYTQYF.

The chain recombines TRBV6-1 with TRBJ2-2, with D maybe TRBD1 (5 bases). Germline V gene sequence: CDR1 MNHNS, CDR2 SASEGT. CDR3 length equals 14 residues. The V end was cut by 1 base, the J end by 6 bases, with 9 bases between. Here the CDR3 reads CASSEGAGSGELFF. CDR3 nucleotide sequence: TGTGCCAGCAGTGAAGGGGCAGGGTCCGGGGAGCTGTTTTTT.

A few counts support this clone. The V call is TRBV18, the J call TRBJ2-1; TRBD2 is a possible D gene (6 bases). The CDR3 extends over 13 amino acids. CDR1 and CDR2 (germline): KGHSH, LQKENI. The V gene lost 7 bases and the J gene lost 7 bases, with 14 bases spanning the gap. CDR3 coding DNA: TGTGCCAGCTTCGCTAGCGCTGTAAATGAGCAGTTCTTC. Encoded protein: CASFASAVNEQFF.

This clone was counted a few times. This chain connects TRBV4-2 to TRBJ1-1; D remains unclear. The V and J ends lost 1 base and 4 bases respectively, with 4 bases between them. The CDR3 covers 12 residues. The germline V gene encodes CDR1 LGHNA and CDR2 YNFKEQ. CDR3 in amino acids: CASSQAGTEAFF. As DNA, the CDR3 is TGTGCCAGCAGCCAAGCAGGCACTGAAGCTTTCTTT.

The CDR3: CASNRGGGRRKPGELFF. The CDR3 coding sequence is TGTGCCAGCAACCGAGGTGGGGGCAGAAGGAAGCCCGGGGAGCTGTTTTTT. V gene TRBV21-1 combines with J gene TRBJ2-2; the DNA was not compared with TRBD1, the D call given in the table. TRBV21-1 counts as a pseudogene. This CDR3 contains 17 residues.

The chain recombines TRBV9 with TRBJ2-1; D unresolved. CDR1 is SGDLS and CDR2 is YYNGEE in the germline V gene. The CDR3 runs to 13 residues. The germline V and J ends were trimmed by 2 bases and 5 bases, with 8 bases remaining between them. In nucleotides, the CDR3 is TGTGCCAGCAGCGTTGCGACGGACAATGAGCAGTTCTTC. Residues: CASSVATDNEQFF. The variable domain in full, completed from reference TRBV9 and TRBJ2-1, reads DSGVTQTPKHLITATGQRVTLRCSPRSGDLSVYWYQQSLDQGLQFLIQYYNGEERAKGNILERFSAQQFPDLHSELNLSSLELGDSALYFCASSVATDNEQFFGPGTRLTVL.